This note documents a single T cell receptor (beta chain) sequence. These data originate in a study of shared clonotypes between healthy human individuals. V lost 3 bases, J lost 7 bases, and 8 bases stayed unmatched. Germline CDR1 is KGHSH and CDR2 is LQKENI. The length of the CDR3 is 16 residues. TCRdb's table, derived via immunoSEQ multiplex PCR, lists solely in-frame clones and lacks some. Of about 460,000 clones listed, over 60% are singletons. What was sequenced was PBMCs. The chain carries TRBV18 and TRBJ2-1; TRBD2 aligns across 11 bases. This receptor was taken from a woman aged 40 to 55 in good health. Some clones in this sample may be carry-over from other donors' samples. The CDR3 DNA reads as TGTGCCAGCTCACCGGCGTTGGCTAGCGGGAGGAATGAGCAGTTCTTC. The encoded protein is CASSPALASGRNEQFF.